This passage covers 5 T cell receptor beta chains from one sample sequenced in a study of regulatory T cells in long-lasting Graves disease. TCR beta libraries were built with iRepertoire HTBI primers and Arm-PCR of CDR3 regions. TCRdb fed the multiplex PCR reads into MiXCR, producing one record per CDR3 protein. Here the sample spans roughly 500,000 distinct CDR3 sequences, roughly 20% being singletons. Stated time point: persistent/refractory GD, antithyroid drugs over 5 years with positive TRAb. There was RNA extracted from PBMCs, and the TCR library was made from it. This sample comprised peripheral blood mononuclear cells (PBMCs), obtained when the disease was refractory, from a patient treated with antithyroid drugs. The receptors derive from a female donor with Graves disease.

In the case of this clonotype: This may be a read error, as it is one base from a much larger clone. The V and J genes are TRBV12-3 or TRBV12-4 and TRBJ1-5; D remains ambiguous. This CDR3 comprises 13 residues. The CDR3 here is CASSFLSNQPQRF. The CDR3 DNA sequence: TGTGCCAGCAGTTTCCTGAGCAATCAGCCCCAGCGTTTT.

This clonotype was counted many times. This chain joins TRBV28 and TRBJ2-7, with D possibly called TRBD1 or TRBD2 (7 bases each). Trimming took off 11 bases at V and 2 bases at J, with 16 bases between the two ends. The CDR3 totals 13 residues. Germline V gene lookup returns CDR1 MDHEN and CDR2 SYDVKM. For the CDR3, the DNA is TGTGCCTCAGGGGGGGGGGTGACCTACGAGCAGTACTTC. Translated: CASGGGVTYEQYF.

Many counts were recorded for this clonotype. J is TRBJ1-1 and V is TRBV19; D is ambiguous. The CDR3 contains 13 residues. Between the trimmed V and J ends, which lost 4 bases and 10 bases, there was a span of 16 bases. Germline V gene data show CDR1 as LNHDA and CDR2 as SQIVND (reference sequence). CDR3 sequence reads: CASSTSATEPAFF. CDR3 coding DNA: TGTGCCAGTAGTACTTCAGCTACAGAGCCAGCTTTCTTT.

This clonotype was seen at least ten times. J is TRBJ2-7 and V is TRBV5-1, with D possibly being TRBD1 (5 bases). The V gene's germline CDR1 is SGHRS and CDR2 YFSETQ. CDR3 length equals 15 residues. V lost 4 bases and J lost 3, with 17 bases in between. In DNA, the CDR3 is TGCGCCAGCAGCCGCAGGGATGGGGAACACTACGAGCAGTACTTC. This sequence encodes CASSRRDGEHYEQYF.

This clonotype was counted ten times or more. V and J are TRBV28 and TRBJ1-5; TRBD1 agrees at 9 bases. Germline trimming cut 4 bases from V and 11 bases from J; bases unmatched to any gene: 9. Germline lookup yields CDR1 MDHEN and CDR2 SYDVKM. The CDR3 has 14 residues. The CDR3 loop reads CASSSGQGRWAQHF. CDR3 nucleotides: TGTGCCAGCAGTTCGGGACAGGGCCGTTGGGCCCAGCATTTT.